This T cell receptor (beta chain) came from a study of long-term antiretroviral therapy in people with HIV. Study-level background: A decade or so separates the oldest specimens from the later 2015 immediate-ART recommendation.

A v3.0 immunoSEQ assay was performed at survey level. Repertoires were generated with immunoSEQ multiplex PCR, while TCRdb's copy carries only in-frame clones and drops some. The table shows about 20,000 clones, with approximately 82% occurring only once. Findings of the study overall: CDR3 length ranges were narrower in HIV repertoires than in controls. Samples were collected from about 2003 to 2017 under possibly less effective ART regimens. ART adherence, viral resistance and therapy changes were undocumented.

Germline values: CDR1 SQVTM, CDR2 ANQGSEA. V shed 5 bases and J shed 2 bases, with 13 bases lying between them. The CDR3 has 13 amino acids. As to this clone: Its antigen is not identified.

Sample: unsorted PBMCs, taken less than 2.5 years after starting antiretroviral therapy. This receptor was obtained from a man aged 35 to 55 with HIV. This chain links TRBV29-1 with TRBJ2-7, with D unresolved. CDR3 loop: CSVPSGFPYEQYF. CDR3 DNA sequence: TGCAGCGTTCCTTCTGGCTTCCCCTACGAGCAGTACTTC.